The 20 T cell receptor beta chains given below trace back to one sample, sequenced in a study of cytomegalovirus exposure and HLA in healthy donors. The primer mix had 60 Vbeta and 13 Jbeta primers. Here immunoSEQ multiplex PCR was the method, and the copy in TCRdb shows in-frame clones only, minus some. The sample holds some 120,000 clones, around 83% seen once. Input material: PBMCs. The receptors shown here come from a human donor in good health.

DNA for the CDR3: TGTGCTAGTGGTTTGGTAGCCCCTCCGGCACAGGGGTTCCTGAATGAGCAGTTCTTC. Translating it yields CASGLVAPPAQGFLNEQFF. The chain uses TRBV12-5 and TRBJ2-1, with 7 bases lining up with TRBD1. The germline V gene has CDR1 LGHNT and CDR2 FRNRAP. This CDR3 spans 19 amino acids. Unmatched junction bases numbered 18, after V lost 0 bases and J lost 7 bases.

This clone was observed a handful of times. The V call is TRBV28, the J call TRBJ1-2; D not resolved. This CDR3 comprises 14 residues. The germline CDR1 and CDR2 sequences are MDHEN and SYDVKM. Trimming pared 1 base from V and 4 bases from J, leaving 10 bases between. For the CDR3, the DNA is TGTGCCAGCAGTTTATCTGCAGGAACCTATGGCTACACCTTC. As protein: CASSLSAGTYGYTF.

The chain combines TRBV4-2 with TRBJ1-2; possible D gene TRBD1, 5 bases. CDR3 length: 14 residues. Germline-derived CDR1 and CDR2 are LGHNA and YNFKEQ. Between the trimmed V and J ends, which lost 4 bases and 1 base, there was a span of 10 bases. In nucleotides, the CDR3 is TGTGCCAGCAGCCCAATACAGGATAACTATGGCTACACCTTC. As protein: CASSPIQDNYGYTF.

The chain links TRBV18 to TRBJ2-3; D might be TRBD2 (6 bases). Trimming pared 4 bases from V and 0 bases from J, leaving 20 bases between. This CDR3 is built from 18 residues. The germline CDR1 and CDR2 sequences are KGHSH and LQKENI. CDR3 coding DNA: TGTGCCAGCTCACTTTCTCCGGGGGTGTCTCCTAGCACAGATACGCAGTATTTT. Its translation: CASSLSPGVSPSTDTQYF.

The chain couples TRBV28 to TRBJ2-1, with D perhaps TRBD2 (6 bases). Trimming cost V 4 bases and J 3 bases, with 16 bases left between them. This CDR3 region has 16 residues. Germline CDR1 is MDHEN and CDR2 is SYDVKM. CDR3 loop: CASSSTSARGYNEQFF. CDR3 DNA sequence: TGTGCCAGCAGTTCCACGTCCGCGCGGGGCTACAATGAGCAGTTCTTC.

V gene TRBV2 combines with J gene TRBJ2-3, with D tentatively TRBD1 (5 bases). Looked up from germline, CDR1 is SNHLY and CDR2 is FYNNEI. V was cut by 6 bases and J by 2 bases, with 12 bases left in between. This CDR3 comprises 14 residues. CDR3 nucleotides: TGTGCCAGCAGACAGGCCATCAACACAGATACGCAGTATTTT. Encoded protein: CASRQAINTDTQYF.

The rearrangement links TRBV10-3 to TRBJ1-2; D is possibly TRBD1 (5 bases). Trimming cost V 3 bases and J 4 bases, with 18 bases left between them. Per germline, CDR1 ENHRY and CDR2 SYGVKD. The CDR3 length is 16 residues. As DNA, the CDR3 is TGTGCCATCAGTGACCCCGACAGAACACTCTCCTATGGCTACACCTTC. Amino acid sequence: CAISDPDRTLSYGYTF.

The chain carries TRBV27 and TRBJ2-1, with D possibly matching TRBD2 (5 bases). Germline V gene sequence: CDR1 MNHEY, CDR2 SMNVEV (reference sequence). V was clipped by 7 bases and J by 9 bases, with 16 bases between them. The CDR3 is made up of 13 amino acids. For the CDR3, the DNA is TGTGCCAGCAACGAGGGCCTATTCAGTGAGCAGTTCTTC. It encodes CASNEGLFSEQFF.

V is TRBV6-5 and J is TRBJ1-3, with 7 bases that match TRBD1. The CDR3 loop spans 14 amino acids. The V gene's germline CDR1 is MNHEY and CDR2 SVGAGI. V shed 7 bases, J shed 3 bases, and the junction held 6 bases outside the gene matches. CDR3 protein: CASNFDRDGNTIYF. Here the CDR3 DNA reads TGTGCCAGCAATTTCGACAGGGATGGAAACACCATATATTTT.

This chain joins TRBV6-6 and TRBJ2-1; a weak D match, TRBD2 (6 bases). CDR1 and CDR2 (germline): MNHNY, SVGAGI (reference sequence). CDR3 length: 15 residues. Trimming removed 4 bases from V and 1 base from J, with 11 bases in between. This CDR3 is CASSSPTRSYNEQFF. CDR3 sequence (DNA): TGTGCCAGCAGTTCCCCGACTAGGTCCTACAATGAGCAGTTCTTC.

This chain uses TRBV2 with TRBJ1-4; 8 nucleotides align to TRBD1. Germline assignment: CDR1 SNHLY and CDR2 FYNNEI. The CDR3 spans 15 residues. The junction had 8 bases not matched to a gene; V was cut back by 3 bases and J by 8 bases. The CDR3: CASSDPRQGREKLFF. In nucleotides, the CDR3 is TGTGCCAGCAGTGACCCGAGACAGGGGAGGGAAAAACTGTTTTTT.

J is TRBJ1-6 and V is TRBV11-2, with 7 bases fitting TRBD1. Unmatched junction bases numbered 11, after V lost 5 bases and J lost 7 bases. Per germline, CDR1 SGHAT and CDR2 FQNNGV. The CDR3 has 16 residues. CDR3 sequence: CASSTPRQGKNSPLHF. The CDR3 coding sequence is TGTGCCAGCAGCACGCCCAGACAGGGCAAGAATTCACCCCTCCACTTT.

The V and J genes are TRBV6-6 and TRBJ1-3, with TRBD1 matching over 7 bases. V gave up 4 bases and J gave up 4 bases; unmatched junction bases: 4. This CDR3 comprises 14 residues. Germline CDR1 and CDR2: MNHNY and SVGAGI (reference sequence). CDR3 sequence (DNA): TGTGCCAGCAGTTCGACAGGGTCGGGAAACACCATATATTTT. It encodes CASSSTGSGNTIYF.

The table lists this clone with a few counts. The rearrangement joins TRBV6-5 to TRBJ1-4; a possible D gene is TRBD1 (6 bases). CDR3 length: 15 amino acids. Trimming took off 2 bases at V and 5 bases at J, with 12 bases between the two ends. CDR1 MNHEY and CDR2 SVGAGI come from the germline V gene. As DNA, the CDR3 is TGTGCCAGCAGTTACGTGGGGGCCTCCAATGAAAAACTGTTTTTT. Translated: CASSYVGASNEKLFF.

This clone was counted a few times. The V and J genes are TRBV7-9 and TRBJ2-7, with D possibly matching TRBD2 (6 bases). The CDR3 totals 12 residues. Trimming left V 4 bases short and J 5 bases short, with 9 bases between. The germline gives CDR1 SEHNR, CDR2 FQNEAQ (reference sequence). The CDR3 protein is CASSSGLHEQYF. The CDR3 DNA reads TGTGCCAGCAGCTCCGGACTACACGAGCAGTACTTC.

CDR3 DNA: TGTGCCAGCTCACCAATAATCCGGGACAGGTCCTACAATGAGCAGTTCTTC. This sequence encodes CASSPIIRDRSYNEQFF. V gene TRBV18 combines with J gene TRBJ2-1, with TRBD1 identical over 8 bases. V shed 2 bases, J shed 1 base, and the junction held 7 bases outside the gene matches. The CDR3 runs 17 residues. Germline CDR1 is KGHSH and CDR2 is LQKENI.

The V call is TRBV13, the J call TRBJ2-6, with TRBD1 matching 7 bases. Germline V gives CDR1 PRHDT, CDR2 FYEKMQ (reference sequence). The CDR3 runs to 15 residues. V was clipped by 5 bases and J by 2 bases; unmatched bases: 3. The CDR3 nucleotides read TGTGCCAGCAGCACCGGGACAGCTGGGGCCAACGTCCTGACTTTC. Its translation is CASSTGTAGANVLTF.

The rearrangement joins TRBV15 to TRBJ2-1; D is perhaps TRBD1 (6 bases). Trimming stripped 6 bases from V and 3 bases from J, with 12 bases between. This CDR3 has 14 residues. The germline CDR1 and CDR2 sequences are LNHNV and YYDKDF (reference sequence). The CDR3 DNA sequence: TGTGCCACCAGGGACACGGACAGCTACAATGAGCAGTTCTTC. The encoded protein is CATRDTDSYNEQFF. The whole variable domain, remainder taken from reference TRBV15 and TRBJ2-1, is DAMVIQNPRYQVTQFGKPVTLSCSQTLNHNVMYWYQQKSSQAPKLLFHYYDKDFNNEADTPDNFQSRRPNTSFCFLDIRSPGLGDTAMYLCATRDTDSYNEQFFGPGTRLTVL.

This clone was detected only once. The genes are TRBV28 and TRBJ1-5, with TRBD1 matching 8 bases. The germline CDR1 and CDR2 sequences are MDHEN and SYDVKM. This CDR3 comprises 16 residues. V lost 5 bases and J lost 2; bases outside the gene matches: 8. CDR3 sequence (DNA): TGTGCCAGCAGTCGACCTTCGGACAGGGGCAATCAGCCCCAGCATTTT. Translation: CASSRPSDRGNQPQHF.

This clone appeared a single time. The chain couples TRBV10-1 to TRBJ2-1; D not resolved. Deletions cut 4 bases from V and 4 bases from J, with 8 bases between. Germline CDR1 WNHNN, CDR2 SYGVQD (reference sequence). CDR3 length: 13 amino acids. CDR3 nucleotides: TGCGCCAGCAGTGGGTCCCTTTACAATGAGCAGTTCTTC. As protein: CASSGSLYNEQFF.